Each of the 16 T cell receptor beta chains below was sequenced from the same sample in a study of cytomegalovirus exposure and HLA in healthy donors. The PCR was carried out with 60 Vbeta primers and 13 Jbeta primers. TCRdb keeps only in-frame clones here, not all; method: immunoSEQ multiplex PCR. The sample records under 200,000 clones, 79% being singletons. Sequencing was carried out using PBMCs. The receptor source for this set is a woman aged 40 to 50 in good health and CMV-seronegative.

This chain's CDR3 is CASGERSSYNSPLHF. CDR3 in DNA: TGTGCCAGCGGGGAGAGGAGCTCCTATAATTCACCCCTCCACTTT. V usage is TRBV6-5 and J usage is TRBJ1-6; no reliable D call. The germline V and J ends were trimmed by 8 bases and 0 bases, with 11 bases remaining between them. CDR1 and CDR2 from the germline V gene are MNHEY and SVGAGI. There are 15 residues in the CDR3.

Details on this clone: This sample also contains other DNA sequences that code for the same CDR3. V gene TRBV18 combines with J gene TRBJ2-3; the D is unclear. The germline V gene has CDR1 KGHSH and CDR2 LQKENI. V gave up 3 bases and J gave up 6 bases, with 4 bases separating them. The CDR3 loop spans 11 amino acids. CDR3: CASSPSDTQYF. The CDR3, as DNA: TGTGCCAGCTCACCGAGCGATACGCAGTATTTT. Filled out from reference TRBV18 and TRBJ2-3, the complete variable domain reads NAGVMQNPRHLVRRRGQEARLRCSPMKGHSHVYWYRQLPEEGLKFMVYLQKENIIDESGMPKERFSAEFPKEGPSILRIQQVVRGDSAAYFCASSPSDTQYFGPGTRLTVL.

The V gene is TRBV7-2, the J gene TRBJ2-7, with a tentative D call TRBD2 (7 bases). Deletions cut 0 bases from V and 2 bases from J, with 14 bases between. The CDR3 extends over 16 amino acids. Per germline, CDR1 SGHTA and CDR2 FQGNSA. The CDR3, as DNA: TGTGCCAGCAGCTTAGCGGTGGGGGCGGGAGCCTACGAGCAGTACTTC. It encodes CASSLAVGAGAYEQYF.

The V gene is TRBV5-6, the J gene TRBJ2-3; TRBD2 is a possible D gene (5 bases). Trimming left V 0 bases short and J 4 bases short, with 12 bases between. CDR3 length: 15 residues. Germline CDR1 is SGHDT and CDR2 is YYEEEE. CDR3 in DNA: TGTGCCAGCAGCTTGGCGGGGTCGCCCCCAGATACGCAGTATTTT. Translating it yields CASSLAGSPPDTQYF.

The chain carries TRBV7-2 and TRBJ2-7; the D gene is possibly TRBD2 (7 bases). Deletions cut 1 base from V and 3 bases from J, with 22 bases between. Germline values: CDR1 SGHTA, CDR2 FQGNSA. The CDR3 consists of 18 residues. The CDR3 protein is CASSLVGGTLAQNYEQYF. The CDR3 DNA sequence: TGTGCCAGCAGCTTAGTTGGGGGGACACTAGCGCAGAACTACGAGCAGTACTTC.

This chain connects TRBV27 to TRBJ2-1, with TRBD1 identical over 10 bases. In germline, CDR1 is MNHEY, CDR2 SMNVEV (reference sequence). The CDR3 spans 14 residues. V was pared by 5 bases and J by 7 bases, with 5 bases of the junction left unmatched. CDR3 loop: CASSQDRGLNEQFF. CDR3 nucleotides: TGTGCCAGCAGTCAAGACAGGGGGCTTAATGAGCAGTTCTTC.

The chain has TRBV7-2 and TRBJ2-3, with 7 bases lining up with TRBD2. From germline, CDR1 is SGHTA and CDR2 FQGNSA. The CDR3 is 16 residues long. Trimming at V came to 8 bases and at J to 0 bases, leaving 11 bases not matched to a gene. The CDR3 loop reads CASSLLALRSTDTQYF. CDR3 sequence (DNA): TGTGCCAGCTCTCTACTAGCGCTTCGAAGCACAGATACGCAGTATTTT.

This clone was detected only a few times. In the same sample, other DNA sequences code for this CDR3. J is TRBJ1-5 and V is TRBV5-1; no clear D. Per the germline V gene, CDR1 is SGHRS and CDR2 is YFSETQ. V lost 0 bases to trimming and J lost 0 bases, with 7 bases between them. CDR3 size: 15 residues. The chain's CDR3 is CASSLDSYSNQPQHF. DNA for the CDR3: TGCGCCAGCAGCTTGGACAGCTATAGCAATCAGCCCCAGCATTTT.

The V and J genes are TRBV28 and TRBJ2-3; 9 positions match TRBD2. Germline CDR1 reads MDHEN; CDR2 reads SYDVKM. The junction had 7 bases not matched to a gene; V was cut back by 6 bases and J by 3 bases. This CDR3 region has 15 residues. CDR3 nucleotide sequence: TGTGCCAGCAGCCGGGCGGGAGGGGGGACAGATACGCAGTATTTT. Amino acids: CASSRAGGGTDTQYF.

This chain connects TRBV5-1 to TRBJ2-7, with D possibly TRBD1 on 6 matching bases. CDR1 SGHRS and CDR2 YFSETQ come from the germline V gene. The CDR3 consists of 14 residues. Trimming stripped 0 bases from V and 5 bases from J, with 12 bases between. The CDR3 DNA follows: TGCGCCAGCAGCTTGGTGGGCAGGGACAACGAGCAGTACTTC. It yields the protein CASSLVGRDNEQYF.

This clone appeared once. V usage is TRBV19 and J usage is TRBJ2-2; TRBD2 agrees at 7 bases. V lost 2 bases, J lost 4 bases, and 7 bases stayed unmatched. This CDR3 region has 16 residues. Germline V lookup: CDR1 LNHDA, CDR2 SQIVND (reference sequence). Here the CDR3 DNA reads TGTGCCAGTAGTATAAGGGGCGGGAGCGGCACCGGGGAGCTGTTTTTT. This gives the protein CASSIRGGSGTGELFF. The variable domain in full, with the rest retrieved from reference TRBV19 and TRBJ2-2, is DGGITQSPKYLFRKEGQNVTLSCEQNLNHDAMYWYRQDPGQGLRLIYYSQIVNDFQKGDIAEGYSVSREKKESFPLTVTSAQKNPTAFYLCASSIRGGSGTGELFFGEGSRLTVL.

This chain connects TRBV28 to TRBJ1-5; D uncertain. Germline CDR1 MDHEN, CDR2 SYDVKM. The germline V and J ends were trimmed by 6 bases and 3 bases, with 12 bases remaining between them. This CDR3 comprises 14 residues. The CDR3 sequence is CASRATVFNQPQHF. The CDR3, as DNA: TGTGCCAGCAGGGCTACAGTGTTCAATCAGCCCCAGCATTTT.

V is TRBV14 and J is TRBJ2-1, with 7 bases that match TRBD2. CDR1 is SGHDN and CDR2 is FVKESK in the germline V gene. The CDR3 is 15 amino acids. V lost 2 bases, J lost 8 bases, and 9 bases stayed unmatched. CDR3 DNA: TGTGCCAGCAGCCAATTGGCGGGAGCTCGGGATGAGCAGTTCTTC. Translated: CASSQLAGARDEQFF. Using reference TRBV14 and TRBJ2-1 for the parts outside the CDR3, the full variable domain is EAGVTQFPSHSVIEKGQTVTLRCDPISGHDNLYWYRRVMGKEIKFLLHFVKESKQDESGMPNNRFLAERTGGTYSTLKVQPAELEDSGVYFCASSQLAGARDEQFFGPGTRLTVL.

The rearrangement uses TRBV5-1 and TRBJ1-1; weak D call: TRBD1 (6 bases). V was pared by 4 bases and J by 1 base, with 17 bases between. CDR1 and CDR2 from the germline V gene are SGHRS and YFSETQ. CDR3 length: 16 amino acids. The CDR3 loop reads CASSRDLGQKNTEAFF. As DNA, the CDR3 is TGCGCCAGCAGCAGGGACCTCGGACAGAAGAACACTGAAGCTTTCTTT. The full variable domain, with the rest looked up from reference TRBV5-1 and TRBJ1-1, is KAGVTQTPRYLIKTRGQQVTLSCSPISGHRSVSWYQQTPGQGLQFLFEYFSETQRNKGNFPGRFSGRQFSNSRSEMNVSTLELGDSALYLCASSRDLGQKNTEAFFGQGTRLTVV.

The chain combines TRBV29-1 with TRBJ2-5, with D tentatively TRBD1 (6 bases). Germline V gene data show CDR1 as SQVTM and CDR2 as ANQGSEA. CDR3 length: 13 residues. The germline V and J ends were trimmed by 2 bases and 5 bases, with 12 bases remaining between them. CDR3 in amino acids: CSVEKGVGETQYF. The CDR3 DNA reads TGCAGCGTTGAAAAGGGGGTCGGGGAGACCCAGTACTTC.

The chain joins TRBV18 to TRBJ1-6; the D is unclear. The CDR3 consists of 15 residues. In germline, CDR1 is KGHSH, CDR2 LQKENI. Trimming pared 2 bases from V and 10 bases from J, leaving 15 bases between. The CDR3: CASSPDDGGSSPLHF. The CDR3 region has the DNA TGTGCCAGCTCACCAGACGACGGAGGGAGCTCACCCCTCCACTTT.